The 17 T cell receptor beta chains given below trace back to one sample, sequenced in a study of response to subunit inactivated influenza vaccine. Via MiXCR, TCRdb re-called the RT-PCR reads, giving one row per CDR3 protein. Of 590,000 or so distinct CDR3 sequences in the sample, 14% were seen once. The source was PBMCs from blood, collected 14 to 15 days before vaccination. Receptors were obtained from a man aged 50 to 60 who received an inactivated influenza vaccine.

This clonotype was observed a handful of times. This chain uses TRBV5-1 with TRBJ2-6, with 9 bases aligning to TRBD1. J was trimmed by 0 bases and V by 9 bases; bases with no gene match: 7. This CDR3 contains 16 residues. The germline V gene encodes CDR1 SGHRS and CDR2 YFSETQ. CDR3 region: CATHTGGSSGANVLTF. For the CDR3, the DNA is TGCGCCACCCACACAGGGGGCAGCTCTGGGGCCAACGTCCTGACTTTC.

Remarks on this clonotype: A read error may account for a junction end that differs from germline. The chain couples TRBV12-3 or TRBV12-4 to TRBJ1-3; tentatively, D is TRBD1 (6 bases). CDR3 length equals 13 residues. The CDR3 reads CARSLQGGNTIYF. The CDR3 bases are TGTGCCAGAAGTTTACAGGGTGGAAACACCATATATTTT.

The J gene is TRBJ2-1, the V gene TRBV7-9; tentatively, D is TRBD1 (6 bases). The CDR3 runs 14 residues. The V end lost 1 base, the J end lost 7 bases, and 11 bases lay between the germline ends. Germline-derived CDR1 and CDR2 are SEHNR and FQNEAQ (reference sequence). As DNA, the CDR3 is TGTGCCAGCAGCTTAGTCCACACAGGGAATGAGCAGTTCTTC. It codes for CASSLVHTGNEQFF.

This clonotype was counted only a few times. The V and J genes are TRBV18 and TRBJ2-5; 7 nucleotides match TRBD2. The CDR3 loop spans 16 amino acids. Germline V lookup: CDR1 KGHSH, CDR2 LQKENI. Losses at the gene ends were 4 bases for V and 2 bases for J; bases not matched to a gene: 10. CDR3 protein: CASSQYIAGIQETQYF. CDR3 coding DNA: TGTGCCAGCTCACAGTACATAGCGGGCATACAAGAGACCCAGTACTTC. Supplemented by reference TRBV18 and TRBJ2-5, the full variable domain reads NAGVMQNPRHLVRRRGQEARLRCSPMKGHSHVYWYRQLPEEGLKFMVYLQKENIIDESGMPKERFSAEFPKEGPSILRIQQVVRGDSAAYFCASSQYIAGIQETQYFGPGTRLLVL.

This clonotype was observed a few times. The V and J genes are TRBV30 and TRBJ1-1, with D possibly TRBD1 on 6 matching bases. This CDR3 has 11 amino acids. Trimming left V 8 bases short and J 3 bases short, with 10 bases between. Germline CDR1 GTSNPN, CDR2 SVGIG (reference sequence). CDR3: CAAGADTEAFF. CDR3 bases: TGTGCCGCGGGGGCGGACACTGAAGCTTTCTTT.

The table lists this clonotype with many counts. The chain combines TRBV4-2 with TRBJ1-2; 8 nucleotides match TRBD1. The CDR3 spans 16 residues. With V trimmed by 0 bases and J by 1 base, 4 bases remained unmatched. CDR1 is LGHNA, CDR2 YNFKEQ, per germline. CDR3 loop: CASSQEDRAGNYGYTF. As DNA, the CDR3 is TGTGCCAGCAGCCAAGAGGACAGGGCCGGTAACTATGGCTACACCTTC.

This rearrangement joins TRBV18 to TRBJ2-1, with 8 bases fitting TRBD1. Trimming at V came to 0 bases and at J to 6 bases, leaving 7 bases not matched to a gene. Germline CDR1 KGHSH, CDR2 LQKENI. The CDR3 is 16 amino acids. The CDR3 reads CASSPPGQGGGNEQFF. The CDR3 DNA reads TGTGCCAGCTCACCACCTGGACAGGGAGGTGGCAATGAGCAGTTCTTC.

This rearrangement joins TRBV5-1 to TRBJ2-3; D uncertain. Trimming stripped 2 bases from V and 7 bases from J, with 11 bases between. The germline V gene encodes CDR1 SGHRS and CDR2 YFSETQ. The CDR3 consists of 13 residues. The CDR3 DNA reads as TGCGCCAGCAGCTTAGGTATCAAGAATACGCAGTATTTT. Translating it yields CASSLGIKNTQYF. The full variable domain, with the rest looked up from reference TRBV5-1 and TRBJ2-3, is KAGVTQTPRYLIKTRGQQVTLSCSPISGHRSVSWYQQTPGQGLQFLFEYFSETQRNKGNFPGRFSGRQFSNSRSEMNVSTLELGDSALYLCASSLGIKNTQYFGPGTRLTVL.

V usage is TRBV4-1 and J usage is TRBJ2-2; a weak D match, TRBD1 (5 bases). V was pared by 3 bases and J by 5 bases, with 13 bases between. CDR3 length equals 15 residues. CDR1 MGHRA and CDR2 YSYEKL come from the germline V gene. DNA of the CDR3: TGCGCCAGCAGCCAGGGCTGGGGCTCTACCGGGGAGCTGTTTTTT. It yields the protein CASSQGWGSTGELFF.

In its sample, this clonotype was seen many times. The rearrangement uses TRBV29-1 and TRBJ2-7; no definite D call. The CDR3 runs to 13 residues. Germline V gene sequence: CDR1 SQVTM, CDR2 ANQGSEA. V dropped 5 bases and J dropped 0 bases, with 11 bases sitting between them. The CDR3 bases are TGCAGCGTTAGTGCCCCTAGCTCCTACGAGCAGTACTTC. This sequence encodes CSVSAPSSYEQYF.

The genes are TRBV24-1 and TRBJ2-5; possible D gene TRBD2, 6 bases. The CDR3 extends over 14 amino acids. V dropped 3 bases and J dropped 5 bases, with 12 bases sitting between them. The germline V gene has CDR1 KGHDR and CDR2 SFDVKD. CDR3 DNA sequence: TGTGCCACCAGTGATGGGGGGTTGGCCGAGACCCAGTACTTC. This translates into CATSDGGLAETQYF.

The chain uses TRBV12-3 or TRBV12-4 and TRBJ2-5, with D unclear. The CDR3 totals 12 residues. Trimming pared 3 bases from V and 6 bases from J, leaving 8 bases between. The chain's CDR3 is CASSFPEQTQYF. Here the CDR3 DNA reads TGTGCCAGCAGTTTCCCAGAGCAGACCCAGTACTTC.

V and J are TRBV6-2 or TRBV6-3 and TRBJ2-5; tentatively, D is TRBD1 (5 bases). Trimming took 0 bases from V and 0 from J, leaving 14 bases between them. The CDR3 totals 17 residues. Germline lookup yields CDR1 MNHEY and CDR2 SVGEGT. CDR3 bases: TGTGCCAGCAGTTACTCGATTACAGGAGTGTACCAAGAGACCCAGTACTTC. Translated: CASSYSITGVYQETQYF.

The rearrangement uses TRBV14 and TRBJ1-6, with D uncertain. The germline V gene has CDR1 SGHDN and CDR2 FVKESK. The CDR3 sequence is 14 residues long. Trimming pared 5 bases from V and 8 bases from J, leaving 13 bases between. Here the CDR3 DNA reads TGTGCCAGCAGCAAGGCAGGCATTTATTCACCCCTCCACTTT. Its protein product is CASSKAGIYSPLHF.

The chain is built from TRBV12-3 or TRBV12-4 and TRBJ1-1, with 7 bases that match TRBD1. The V segment lost 3 bases and the J segment 0 bases; nucleotides outside the gene matches: 1. This CDR3 contains 14 residues. CDR3 coding DNA: TGTGCCAGCAGTTTCGACAGGGTGAACACTGAAGCTTTCTTT. Encoded protein: CASSFDRVNTEAFF.

This clonotype was counted many times. The V and J genes are TRBV7-2 and TRBJ2-1, with unresolved D. Germline values: CDR1 SGHTA, CDR2 FQGNSA. There are 13 residues in the CDR3. Trimming left V 1 base short and J 3 bases short, with 4 bases between. The CDR3 reads CASSLGFYNEQFF. In nucleotides, the CDR3 is TGTGCCAGCAGCTTAGGTTTCTACAATGAGCAGTTCTTC.

The chain carries TRBV12-3 or TRBV12-4 and TRBJ2-7; D remains ambiguous. V was cut by 3 bases and J by 5 bases, with 5 bases left in between. The length of the CDR3 is 11 residues. As DNA, the CDR3 is TGTGCCAGCAGTTTTCTCCACGAGCAGTACTTC. It specifies CASSFLHEQYF.